This TCR beta chain was observed in a study of regulatory T cells in long-lasting Graves disease (dated by TCRdb to about 2021). Regarding the study in general: Persistent Graves' disease meant more than 5 years of antithyroid drug treatment with TSH receptor autoantibodies that stayed positive. Patients with persistent Graves' disease were compared with patients with newly diagnosed Graves' disease using TCR sequencing and RNA sequencing of peripheral blood. The study took place in China and was registered as a clinical trial. A total of about 35 samples underwent TCR sequencing, from about 13 patients with persistent Graves' disease and 20 or so patients with newly diagnosed Graves' disease. On average, persistent Graves' disease patients in the clinical cohort had been on antithyroid drugs for around 9.5 years.

The library was generated by multiplex PCR. These reads were obtained on an Illumina HiSeq 4000. CDR3 regions were amplified by Arm-PCR with iRepertoire HTBI primers to construct TCR beta libraries. Gel purification was performed on PCR products prior to sequencing. Per the original workflow: Gene usage analysis of CDR3 amino acid clonotypes relied on the 62 TRBV and fewer than 15 TRBJ segments identified across samples. COPE and FqMerger were used to merge the filtered high-quality paired reads into contigs. BLAST was used to align contigs to IMGT TRBV, TRBD and TRBJ reference genes, with CDR3 defined following IMGT. Any clonotype with a frequency above 0.1% was classified as a highly expanded clone. Shannon entropy was used to measure repertoire diversity, and the Gini coefficient was used to measure V-J evenness. A clonotype found in more than one individual was treated as public. The raw public reads went through TCRdb reprocessing: fastp at Q25, MiXCR clone calling, in-frame beta chains kept. Every distinct CDR3 protein forms one entry, paired with its most common genes and DNA. The authors' filters were not applied to this entry. This sample holds about 340,000 distinct CDR3 sequences; around 19% were observed only once. Less than 30% of the sample rests with the top ten.

Study-level results and caveats: The authors noted that the small sample size was a limitation that may lower accuracy. More public clonotypes were shared among persistent patients (roughly 2,700) than among newly diagnosed patients (more than 900). Compared with newly diagnosed patients, persistent Graves' disease patients had lower TCR Shannon entropy and fewer highly expanded clones, which suggests clonal expansion. Only the TCR beta chain was sequenced and analyzed. Peripheral blood alone was examined, since thyroid tissue, which constituted the primary lesion, could not be accessed.

In light of the paper, this sample's time point label describes: persistent/refractory GD, antithyroid drugs over 5 years with positive TRAb. For both TCR sequencing and RNA sequencing, RNA was extracted from PBMCs using TRIzol. The diagnosis of Graves' disease followed American Thyroid Association guidelines. Patients were recruited from an endocrinology department in Xi'an, China. From each patient, approximately 9.9 milliliters of peripheral blood was collected into an EDTA anticoagulant tube. PBMCs were isolated by Ficoll Paque Plus density gradient separation without further T cell sorting. An Agilent 2100 Bioanalyzer and agarose gel were used to check RNA quality, and a NanoDrop 2000 was used to measure RNA concentration. This clonotype was detected a few times. Which antigen it targets is not known. No per-base quality is available; no much larger clone lies one base away. Material: peripheral blood mononuclear cells (PBMCs), obtained when the disease was refractory, from a patient treated with antithyroid drugs. This TCR was sampled from a female donor with Graves disease.

Read as DNA, the sequence is TGTGCCAGTAGTGCGACCTCACGACAGACTCTATATGGCTACACCTTC. This gives the protein CASSATSRQTLYGYTF. The chain is encoded by TRBV19 joined to TRBJ1-2; TRBD1 is possibly the D segment (5 matching bases). The junction shows trimming of 5 bases on V and 5 bases on J, plus 21 bases between the germline ends. Spanning cysteine to phenylalanine, the CDR3 consists of 16 amino acids. Just CDR3 DNA is preserved here, 48 bases in frame from base 1. As encoded in the germline V gene (reference sequence), CDR1 is LNHDA while CDR2 is SQIVND.